This T cell receptor (beta chain) was found in a study of blood T cell repertoires in COVID-19. About the study: Sites in the United States, Italy and Spain provided acute and convalescent COVID-19 samples. T cells, B-cell-depleted T cells, or PBMCs supplied cDNA or gDNA.

The recovered donors of Cohort 3 showed two negative PCRs, clearance, or symptom resolution. In the source study's methods: Counts of nucleated cells, estimated from reference gene primer amplification, were obtained. Assay: immunoSEQ multiplex PCR; the TCRdb copy retains only in-frame clones and omits some. V, J and clone size reflect that table, while D and trimming were determined from the DNA. Of more than 200,000 clones in the sample, 75% to 90% were seen once. CDR1 MNHEY and CDR2 SMNVEV come from the germline V gene (reference sequence). The CDR3 sequence is 15 residues long. J was trimmed by 4 bases and V by 4 bases; bases with no gene match: 4.

The rearrangement joins TRBV27 to TRBJ1-6; 7 nucleotides align to TRBD1. Sequencing was performed on PBMCs or T cells enriched from blood (not recorded which). This receptor was taken from a woman in her 30s who had recovered from COVID-19. CDR3 sequence: CASSWDSSYNSPLHF. Here the CDR3 DNA reads TGTGCCAGCAGTTGGGACAGCTCTTATAATTCACCCCTCCACTTT.